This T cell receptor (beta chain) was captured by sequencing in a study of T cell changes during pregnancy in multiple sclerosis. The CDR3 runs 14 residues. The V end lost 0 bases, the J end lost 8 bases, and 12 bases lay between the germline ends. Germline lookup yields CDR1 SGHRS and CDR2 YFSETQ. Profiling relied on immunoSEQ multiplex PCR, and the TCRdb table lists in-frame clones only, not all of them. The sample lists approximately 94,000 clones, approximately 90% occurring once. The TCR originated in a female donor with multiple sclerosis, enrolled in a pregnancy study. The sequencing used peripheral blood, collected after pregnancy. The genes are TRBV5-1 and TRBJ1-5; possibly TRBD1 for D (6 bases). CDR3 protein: CASSLAGGGEPQHF. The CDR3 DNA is TGCGCCAGCAGCTTGGCGGGGGGCGGGGAGCCCCAGCATTTT.